What follows are 4 T cell receptor beta chains derived from one specimen sequenced in a study of cytomegalovirus exposure and HLA in healthy donors. 13 Jbeta primers and 60 Vbeta primers were used for the PCR. TCRdb's table, derived via immunoSEQ multiplex PCR, lists solely in-frame clones and lacks some. The repertoire holds tens of thousands of clones, with more than 70% as singletons. Sequenced input: PBMCs. The receptors derive from a man aged 50 or older in good health and CMV-seropositive.

The chain couples TRBV27 to TRBJ1-6, with TRBD1 matching 7 bases. Losses at the gene ends were 2 bases for V and 9 bases for J; bases not matched to a gene: 7. Germline V lookup: CDR1 MNHEY, CDR2 SMNVEV (reference sequence). CDR3 length equals 15 residues. The CDR3: CASSLGQAPGSPLHF. CDR3 coding DNA: TGTGCCAGCAGTTTAGGACAGGCTCCGGGTTCACCCCTCCACTTT.

Regarding this clone: A much larger clone differs from this one at a single base, so this may be a read error. The chain joins TRBV5-3 to TRBJ2-7; maybe TRBD1 (6 bases). TRBV5-3 belongs to the ORF category, with a function that is uncertain. This CDR3 has 15 residues. The CDR3 region is CASSSQGPSSYEQYF. Here the CDR3 DNA reads TGTGCCAGCAGCTCCCAGGGGCCCAGCTCCTACGAGCAGTACTTC.

This clone was detected only once. V usage is TRBV28 and J usage is TRBJ1-5, with TRBD1 identical over 9 bases. This CDR3 is built from 15 residues. The trim removed 5 bases at V and 6 bases at J, leaving 8 bases unmatched. The germline CDR1 and CDR2 sequences are MDHEN and SYDVKM. The CDR3, as DNA: TGTGCCAGCAGTCACCGGGACAGGGATTTTCAGCCCCAGCATTTT. Encoded protein: CASSHRDRDFQPQHF.

The rearrangement joins TRBV7-8 to TRBJ1-2; TRBD1 is a possible D gene (6 bases). This CDR3 has 15 amino acids. V dropped 0 bases and J dropped 7 bases, with 15 bases sitting between them. CDR1 and CDR2 from the germline V gene are SGHVS and FQNEAQ. The CDR3 is CASSLAKKQGGGYTF. The CDR3 nucleotides are TGTGCCAGCAGCTTAGCGAAGAAACAGGGTGGTGGCTACACCTTC. The full variable domain, in which reference TRBV7-8 and TRBJ1-2 provide the parts outside the CDR3, is GAGVSQSPRYKVAKRGQDVALRCDPISGHVSLFWYQQALGQGPEFLTYFQNEAQLDKSGLPSDRFFAERPEGSVSTLKIQRTQQEDSAVYLCASSLAKKQGGGYTFGSGTRLTVV.